This T cell receptor beta chain was sequenced in a study of T cell clonality in common variable immunodeficiency. Control and CVID samples contributed equal amounts of genomic DNA. Sequencing was performed with immunoSEQ multiplex PCR; in TCRdb, only in-frame clones are kept and a portion is missing. In total the sample includes roughly 39,000 clones, none of them seen once. Findings and caveats of the study: Shared TCRbeta clones were fewer between CVID subjects than controls. Fewer deletions and N-nucleotide insertions were reportedly seen in common variable immunodeficiency TCR beta sequences.

The CDR3 contains 15 residues. Germline V gene sequence: CDR1 SEHNR, CDR2 FQNEAQ (reference sequence). Trimming at V came to 5 bases and at J to 0 bases, leaving 4 bases not matched to a gene. A few counts support this clone. Its antigen is as yet unknown. The read halts 3 residues ahead of the CDR3 end, with the missing end drawn from the germline J gene. CVID subjects were some 15 female and about 29 male, aged roughly 9 to 70. This clonotype originated in a human donor with common variable immunodeficiency. The specimen was peripheral blood mononuclear cells. The genes are TRBV7-9 and TRBJ1-2; 9 bases fit TRBD1. The CDR3 is CASSLRQGANYGYTF. The CDR3 bases that were read are TGTGCCAGCAGCCTTCGACAGGGGGCTAACTATGGC.